Listed here are 10 T cell receptor beta chains from one sample, sequenced in a study of blood T cell repertoires in COVID-19. The assay was immunoSEQ multiplex PCR, and TCRdb's table has in-frame clones only and misses some. Of tens of thousands of clones in the sample, approximately 80% were seen once. Source material: peripheral blood. These receptors came from a human donor with acute or convalescent COVID-19. The donor label of this sample is uncertain.

This chain connects TRBV9 to TRBJ1-4, with a tentative D call TRBD1 (5 bases). The CDR3 is 15 amino acids. V lost 3 bases, J lost 4 bases, and 13 bases lay in between. CDR1 is SGDLS and CDR2 is YYNGEE in the germline V gene. CDR3 protein: CASSARTGNNEKLFF. CDR3 nucleotide sequence: TGTGCCAGCAGCGCCAGAACAGGAAATAATGAAAAACTGTTTTTT.

The chain recombines TRBV5-1 with TRBJ2-7; possibly TRBD1 for D (5 bases). Germline CDR1 SGHRS, CDR2 YFSETQ. The CDR3 loop spans 15 amino acids. V was cut by 5 bases and J by 0 bases, with 15 bases left in between. CDR3 nucleotides: TGCGCCAGCAGGCCCACTGTAGACAGCTCCTACGAGCAGTACTTC. It specifies CASRPTVDSSYEQYF.

The gene calls are TRBV28 and TRBJ2-7, with D perhaps matching TRBD2 (5 bases). Germline CDR1 MDHEN, CDR2 SYDVKM. This CDR3 has 16 amino acids. The V gene lost 2 bases and the J gene lost 1 base, with 15 bases spanning the gap. The CDR3 DNA follows: TGTGCCAGCAGTTTACCACTACCAGGAGGATCCTACGAGCAGTACTTC. The encoded protein is CASSLPLPGGSYEQYF.

The rearrangement joins TRBV6-5 to TRBJ1-5, with 7 bases matching TRBD1. The CDR3 is 15 amino acids. Germline V CDR1 and CDR2: MNHEY, SVGAGI. The J segment lost 6 bases and the V segment lost 6 bases, leaving 11 bases of the junction unmatched. CDR3 in amino acids: CASSGTGEGSQPQHF. CDR3 DNA sequence: TGTGCCAGCAGCGGAACAGGGGAAGGCAGTCAGCCCCAGCATTTT.

The chain recombines TRBV25-1 with TRBJ2-3, with TRBD2 matching 9 bases. Trimming took 1 base from V and 3 from J; bases not matched to a gene: 8. Germline CDR1 MGHDK, CDR2 SYGVNS. This CDR3 region has 17 residues. CDR3 sequence reads: CASSELGAGGQTDTQYF. Written as DNA, the CDR3 is TGTGCCAGCAGTGAATTAGGAGCGGGGGGCCAAACAGATACGCAGTATTTT.

This clone appeared a few times. J is TRBJ1-6 and V is TRBV6-5; D ambiguous. This CDR3 has 15 residues. The germline V gene has CDR1 MNHEY and CDR2 SVGAGI. Trimming pared 6 bases from V and 6 bases from J, leaving 15 bases between. The CDR3 nucleotides are TGTGCCAGCAGCCCAAATGCGGGAACTAATTCACCCCTCCACTTT. It encodes CASSPNAGTNSPLHF.

The chain is built from TRBV24-1 and TRBJ2-1; TRBD1 is a possible D gene (5 bases). From germline, CDR1 is KGHDR and CDR2 SFDVKD. The V gene lost 5 bases and the J gene lost 8 bases, with 15 bases spanning the gap. This CDR3 spans 14 amino acids. The chain's CDR3 is CATSAVQVSHEQFF. CDR3 bases: TGTGCCACCAGTGCGGTACAGGTCTCACATGAGCAGTTCTTC.

V and J are TRBV11-2 and TRBJ2-7, with D possibly matching TRBD2 (5 bases). Germline V gene sequence: CDR1 SGHAT, CDR2 FQNNGV. This CDR3 is built from 16 residues. V was shortened by 5 bases and J by 7 bases, with 24 bases between the two germline ends. The CDR3 spells CASSTQGLLDPREQYF. The CDR3 region has the DNA TGTGCCAGCAGCACCCAAGGACTCCTAGATCCTAGGGAGCAGTACTTC.

V gene TRBV7-6 combines with J gene TRBJ2-3, with 9 bases that match TRBD1. CDR1 is SGHVS and CDR2 is FNYEAQ in the germline V gene. The J segment lost 5 bases and the V segment lost 2 bases, leaving 5 bases of the junction unmatched. The CDR3 has 15 amino acids. CDR3 protein: CASSLWGQGRDTQYF. The CDR3 DNA sequence: TGTGCCAGCAGCTTATGGGGACAGGGAAGAGATACGCAGTATTTT.

A note on this clone: The sample carries other DNA sequences with the same CDR3. V usage is TRBV19 and J usage is TRBJ1-2; 9 nucleotides align to TRBD1. CDR1 is LNHDA, CDR2 SQIVND, per germline (reference sequence). V lost 4 bases to trimming and J lost 5 bases; unmatched junction nucleotides: 5. This CDR3 comprises 14 residues. CDR3 nucleotide sequence: TGTGCCAGTAGTACGCCGGGACAGGGTTATGGCTACACCTTC. Protein: CASSTPGQGYGYTF.